The sequence of this T cell receptor beta chain was determined in a study of response to subunit inactivated influenza vaccine. This clonotype was observed a few times. The antigen is undetermined. TCRdb used MiXCR to reprocess the RT-PCR reads, holding one entry per CDR3 protein. The sample consists of approximately 700,000 distinct CDR3 sequences, more than 11% of them appearing once. Whole-study findings and limits: The authors suggested that few new T cells are recruited per seasonal influenza vaccination.

The receptor comes from a man over 45 who received an inactivated influenza vaccine. Sample: PBMCs from blood, taken roughly 2 weeks before vaccination.

In DNA, the CDR3 is TGTGCCAGCAGTTTAGGAGGGCCCGCGGGCTATGGCTACACCTTC. It specifies CASSLGGPAGYGYTF. The chain links TRBV12-3 or TRBV12-4 to TRBJ1-2, with no clear D. V was shortened by 1 base and J by 4 bases, with 13 bases between the two germline ends. This CDR3 has 15 residues.